The entry that follows covers one T cell receptor (beta chain) sequence. Its specificity is unknown. A much larger clone sits a single nucleotide away, making a read error possible. Germline V lookup: CDR1 MGHRA, CDR2 YSYEKL. The CDR3 sequence is 15 residues long. The data originate from a study of early T cells in non-severe SARS-CoV-2 infection. Study overall: Bulk RNA taken from unsorted whole blood was sequenced, leaving chains unpaired.

Researchers attached unique molecular identifiers to individual cDNA molecules. TCRdb redid the calling of the 5' RACE reads with MiXCR, one entry per CDR3 protein. There are roughly 51,000 distinct CDR3 sequences in the sample; 6.2% occur only once, and less than 5% lies in the top ten. Overall study findings and caveats: Matching against VDJdb likely underestimated virus-specific expansions, favoring anti-spike CD8.

The rearrangement uses TRBV4-1 and TRBJ2-1; 10 bases line up with TRBD2. The clonotype originates from an adult who was a healthcare worker with PCR-confirmed SARS-CoV-2 infection or an uninfected control (not recorded which). The sequenced material came from whole blood. CDR3 nucleotide sequence: TGCGTCAGCAGCCAAATAGCGGGGGGCCACAATGAGCAGTTCTTC. It is translated as CVSSQIAGGHNEQFF.